The TCR beta chain described here comes from a study of Ad26.COV2.S vaccination and SARS-CoV-2 variants (dated by TCRdb to about 2021). As for the study more broadly: Vaccine-arm donors came from COV1001, a multicentre, randomized, double-blind, placebo-controlled phase I-IIa trial of Ad26.COV2.S in healthy adults. Participants in the trial were split at random into five groups of five each, receiving low-dose or high-dose Ad26.COV2.S once or twice, or else placebo on both occasions. The specificity and breadth of SARS-CoV-2-reactive T cell receptors after Ad26.COV2.S vaccination were assessed by TCRbeta repertoire sequencing. Ad26.COV2.S was administered intramuscularly at a dose of 5x10^10 or 1x10^11 viral particles, either as one shot or as two shots given 56 days apart. The TCR-sequenced set comprised roughly 30 samples: some 20 Ad26.COV2.S vaccine recipients, 5 placebo recipients and 8 SARS-CoV-2 convalescent individuals. Blinding of investigators to trial group allocation was maintained during experiments and outcome assessment.

There are 13 amino acids in the CDR3, from cysteine to phenylalanine inclusive. The DNA shown is the 39-base CDR3, in frame from base 1. Between the V and J ends, shortened by 5 bases and 3 bases respectively, the junction contains 11 bases. The germline V gene supplies CDR1 MDHEN and CDR2 SYDVKM. Per the publication, the treatment or condition label means: some 20 received Ad26.COV2.S at low or high dose, single or two shots; roughly five received placebo; per-sample allocation not given. For vaccine and placebo recipients, the sequenced repertoires came from samples collected on day 63 after the first injection. In Cohort 1b, more than 20 adults aged 18-55 years were enrolled at a single site in Boston, USA, between 29 July and 7 August 2020. Ad26.COV2.S was a replication-incompetent adenovirus type 26 vector expressing a prefusion-stabilized SARS-CoV-2 spike protein from the original Wuhan strain.

The full study reports these points: Substantial breadth of spike-specific CD8+ and CD4+ T cell responses was reported after vaccination. Higher spike-specific TCR breadth was observed in Ad26.COV2.S recipients than in placebo recipients (P = 0.0014). It was noted by the authors that total T cell responses may have been underestimated by the TCR breadth and depth analyses. Non-spike TCR breadth was comparable between vaccine and placebo recipients, consistent with the vaccine containing only spike. The study lacked the statistical power to compare responses across vaccine doses or regimens.

About this clone: It lacks a known antigen. No per-base quality is available; no much larger clone lies one base away.

The immunoSEQ Assay was used to sequence TCRbeta CDR3 regions. After extraction, genomic DNA underwent amplification by bias-controlled multiplex PCR, followed by high-throughput sequencing. From the authors' description of their analysis: Collapsing and filtering of sequences were performed to quantify the absolute abundance of each unique TCRbeta CDR3 region. T cell fraction was estimated by normalization of TCRbeta template counts to usable DNA, with usable DNA being measured through amplification of reference genes present in all nucleated cells. Repertoire TCRs were annotated as SARS-CoV-2-specific when V gene, CDR3 amino acid sequence and J gene were exactly matched to a known reactive TCR set. The reference SARS-CoV-2 TCR set was obtained from MIRA and was filtered for enrichment in COVID-19-positive ImmuneCODE repertoires, whereby public or cross-reactive TCRs were removed. Using the MIRA antigens, annotated TCRs were further analysed by specific ORF or by position within an ORF. Depth was the summed frequency of annotated unique rearrangements, while breadth was defined as annotated unique rearrangements over total unique productive rearrangements. Group comparisons of TCR breadth used two-sided Wilcoxon rank-sum tests. The source is immuneACCESS, and TCRdb retained only in-frame sequences with V and J called. Part of the clones is not carried over; for the studies checked, unresolved V genes explain less than half of this, and the remainder is unexplained. V, J and clone size were drawn from that table, and D and trimming were deduced from the DNA. This sample gives over 400,000 clones in total; around 93% of them show up just once. Less than 2% of the sample lies in the top ten.

The clonotype originates from a person aged 18-65 years who received the Ad26.COV2.S COVID-19 vaccine or a placebo. The starting material was peripheral blood, obtained in a trial of Ad26.COV2.S vaccine versus placebo. The chain couples TRBV28 to TRBJ2-7; the D gene is perhaps TRBD2, on 5 matching bases. The bases are TGTGCCAGCAGTGCGGGTCCGTACTACGAGCAGTACTTC. Protein translation: CASSAGPYYEQYF.